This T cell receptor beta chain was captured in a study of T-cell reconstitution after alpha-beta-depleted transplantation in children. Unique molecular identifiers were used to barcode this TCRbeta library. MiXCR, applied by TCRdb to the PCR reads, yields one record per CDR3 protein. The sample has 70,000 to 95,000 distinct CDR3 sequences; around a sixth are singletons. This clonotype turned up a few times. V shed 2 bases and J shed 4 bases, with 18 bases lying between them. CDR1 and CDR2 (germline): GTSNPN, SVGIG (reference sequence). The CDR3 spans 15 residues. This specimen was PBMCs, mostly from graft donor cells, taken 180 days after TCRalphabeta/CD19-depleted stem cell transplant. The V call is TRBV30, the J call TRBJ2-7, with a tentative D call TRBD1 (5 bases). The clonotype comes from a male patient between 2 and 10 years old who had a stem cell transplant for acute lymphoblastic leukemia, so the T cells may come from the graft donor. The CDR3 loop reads CAWSHHLQGRYEQYF. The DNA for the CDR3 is TGTGCCTGGAGTCACCACCTCCAGGGCCGATACGAGCAGTACTTC.